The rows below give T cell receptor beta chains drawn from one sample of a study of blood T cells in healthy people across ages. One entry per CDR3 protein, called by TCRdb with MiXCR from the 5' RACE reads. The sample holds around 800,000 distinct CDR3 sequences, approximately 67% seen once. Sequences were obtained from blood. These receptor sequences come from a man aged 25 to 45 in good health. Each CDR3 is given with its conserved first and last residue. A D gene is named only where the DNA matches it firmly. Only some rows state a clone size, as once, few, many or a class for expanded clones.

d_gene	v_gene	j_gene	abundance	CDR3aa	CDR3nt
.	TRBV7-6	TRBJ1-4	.	CASSLGASGDEKLFF	TGTGCCAGCAGCTTAGGGGCATCGGGGGATGAAAAACTGTTTTTT
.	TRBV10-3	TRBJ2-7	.	CAISDRGGYEQYF	TGTGCCATCAGTGACAGGGGGGGATACGAGCAGTACTTC
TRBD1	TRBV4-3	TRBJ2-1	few	CASSRGQGASEQFF	TGCGCCAGCAGCCGGGGACAGGGGGCTAGTGAGCAGTTCTTC
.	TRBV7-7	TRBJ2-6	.	CASSFNDSGANVLTF	TGTGCCAGCAGCTTTAACGATTCTGGGGCCAACGTCCTGACTTTC
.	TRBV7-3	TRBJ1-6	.	CASSLGGTPKSPLHF	TGTGCCAGCAGCTTAGGAGGGACACCGAAATCACCCCTCCACTTT
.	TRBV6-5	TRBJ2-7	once	CASSYGQLSSYEQYF	TGTGCCAGCAGTTACGGACAGTTAAGCTCCTACGAGCAGTACTTC
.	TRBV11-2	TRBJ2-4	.	CASSFLRLAKNIQYF	TGCGCCAGCAGCTTCCTAAGACTAGCCAAAAACATTCAGTACTTC
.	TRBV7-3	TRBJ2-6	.	CASSFHNPSGANVLTF	TGTGCCAGCAGCTTCCACAACCCCTCTGGGGCCAACGTCCTGACTTTC
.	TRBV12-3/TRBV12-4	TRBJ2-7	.	CASSWSEAVAYEQYF	TGTGCCAGCAGTTGGTCCGAAGCGGTGGCCTACGAGCAGTACTTC
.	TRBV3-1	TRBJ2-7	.	CASSQGPGTSSEQYF	TGTGCCAGCAGCCAAGGCCCTGGGACTTCCTCCGAGCAGTACTTC
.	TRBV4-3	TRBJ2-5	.	CASSPEAVAGQETQYF	TGCGCCAGCAGCCCCGAGGCGGTAGCCGGCCAAGAGACCCAGTACTTC
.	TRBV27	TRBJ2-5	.	CASSPTSRGGGQETQYF	TGTGCCAGCAGTCCAACCTCACGAGGGGGGGGCCAAGAGACCCAGTACTTC
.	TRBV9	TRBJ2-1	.	CASSGGWSQGGNEQFF	TGTGCCAGCAGCGGTGGTTGGTCTCAAGGGGGCAATGAGCAGTTCTTC
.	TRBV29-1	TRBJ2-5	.	CSTPGDRRRETQYF	TGCAGCACCCCAGGGGATCGAAGAAGAGAGACCCAGTACTTC
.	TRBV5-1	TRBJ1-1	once	CASSYAGLNTEAFF	TGCGCCAGCAGCTACGCAGGGTTGAACACTGAAGCTTTCTTT
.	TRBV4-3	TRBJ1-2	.	CASSQAQGWGYTF	TGCGCCAGCAGCCAAGCGCAGGGTTGGGGCTACACCTTC
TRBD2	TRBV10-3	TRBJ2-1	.	CAISVAGGQAEQFF	TGTGCCATCAGTGTAGCGGGGGGGCAAGCTGAGCAGTTCTTC
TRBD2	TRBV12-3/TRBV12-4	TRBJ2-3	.	CASSLALTSGFYGDTQYF	TGTGCCAGCAGTTTAGCGCTAACTAGCGGGTTCTATGGAGATACGCAGTATTTT
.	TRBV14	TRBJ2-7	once	CASSPPLAGALSYEQYF	TGTGCCAGCAGCCCACCCTTGGCGGGGGCCCTCTCCTACGAGCAGTACTTC
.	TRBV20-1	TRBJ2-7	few	CSARGQAYEQYF	TGCAGTGCTAGAGGGCAGGCTTACGAGCAGTACTTC
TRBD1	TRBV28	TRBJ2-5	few	CASSTPGQGRQETQYF	TGTGCCAGCAGTACCCCGGGACAGGGCCGGCAAGAGACCCAGTACTTC
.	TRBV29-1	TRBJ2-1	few	CSVGSDNEQFF	TGCAGCGTTGGCAGTGACAATGAGCAGTTCTTC
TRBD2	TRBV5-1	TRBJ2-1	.	CASSGLVNNNEQFF	TGCGCCAGCAGTGGACTAGTAAACAACAATGAGCAGTTCTTC
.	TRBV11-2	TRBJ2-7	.	CASSLDVGMGYEQYF	TGTGCCAGCAGCTTAGATGTGGGTATGGGATACGAGCAGTACTTC
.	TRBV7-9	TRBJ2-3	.	CASSFGVSLADTQYF	TGTGCCAGCAGCTTCGGGGTTTCTCTGGCAGATACGCAGTATTTT
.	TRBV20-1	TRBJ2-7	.	CSAEQGSPYEQYF	TGCAGTGCCGAACAGGGTAGCCCCTACGAGCAGTACTTC
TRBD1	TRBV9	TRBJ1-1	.	CASSGQGMGTEAFF	TGTGCCAGCAGCGGACAGGGCATGGGCACTGAAGCTTTCTTT
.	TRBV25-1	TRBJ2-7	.	CASSEISAGSYEQYF	TGTGCCAGCAGTGAAATATCGGCGGGCTCCTACGAGCAGTACTTC
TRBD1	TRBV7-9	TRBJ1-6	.	CASSPTLGQGYNSPLHF	TGTGCCAGCAGCCCGACCCTCGGACAGGGTTATAATTCACCCCTCCACTTT
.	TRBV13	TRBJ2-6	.	CASGLVAKPASGANVLTF	TGTGCCAGCGGCTTAGTGGCCAAACCAGCGTCTGGGGCCAACGTCCTGACTTTC
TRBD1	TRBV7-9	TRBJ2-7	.	CASSGQGRAEQYF	TGTGCCAGCAGCGGACAGGGGCGTGCTGAGCAGTACTTC
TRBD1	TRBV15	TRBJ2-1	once	CATSRDNILGQGGNEQFF	TGTGCCACCAGCAGAGATAATATCTTGGGACAGGGGGGAAATGAGCAGTTCTTC
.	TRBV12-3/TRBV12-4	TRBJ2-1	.	CASSFFVEQFF	TGTGCCAGCAGTTTTTTTGTTGAGCAGTTCTTC
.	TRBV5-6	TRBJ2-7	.	CASISSTSGEQYF	TGTGCCAGCATCAGCTCGACGAGCGGCGAGCAGTACTTC
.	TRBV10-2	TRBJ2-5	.	CASSDGFQETQYF	TGCGCCAGCAGTGACGGTTTCCAAGAGACCCAGTACTTC
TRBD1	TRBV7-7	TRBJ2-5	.	CASSSTYLQGRETQYF	TGTGCCAGCAGCTCGACCTACCTACAGGGGCGGGAGACCCAGTACTTC
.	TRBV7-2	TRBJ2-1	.	CASSSPWGTQTYNEQFF	TGTGCCAGCAGCTCGCCTTGGGGGACGCAGACCTACAATGAGCAGTTCTTC
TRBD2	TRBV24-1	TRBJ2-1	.	CATSKTSVTSYNEQFF	TGTGCCACCAGTAAGACTAGCGTCACCTCCTACAATGAGCAGTTCTTC
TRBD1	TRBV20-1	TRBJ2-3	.	CSASTGADTDTQYF	TGCAGTGCGTCCACAGGGGCTGACACAGATACGCAGTATTTT
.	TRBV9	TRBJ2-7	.	CASSVRDRSYEQYF	TGTGCCAGCAGTGTACGGGACCGCTCCTACGAGCAGTACTTC
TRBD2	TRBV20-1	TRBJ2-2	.	CSAKRENTGELFF	TGCAGTGCTAAGCGGGAGAACACCGGGGAGCTGTTTTTT
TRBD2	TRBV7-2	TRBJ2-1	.	CASSKTSGGYNEQFF	TGTGCCAGCAGTAAAACTAGCGGGGGCTACAATGAGCAGTTCTTC
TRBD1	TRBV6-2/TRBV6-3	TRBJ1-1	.	CASRPGGTTEAFF	TGTGCCAGCAGACCAGGGGGTACAACTGAAGCTTTCTTT
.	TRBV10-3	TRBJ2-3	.	CAISDGGRSRTQYF	TGTGCCATCAGTGACGGTGGGAGATCCAGGACGCAGTATTTT
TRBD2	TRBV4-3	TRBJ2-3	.	CASSQDLTSGDTDTQYF	TGCGCCAGCAGCCAAGATCTGACTAGCGGGGACACAGATACGCAGTATTTT
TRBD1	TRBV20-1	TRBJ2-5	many	CSAVVRGRWETQYF	TGCAGTGCTGTCGTGAGGGGGCGGTGGGAGACCCAGTACTTC
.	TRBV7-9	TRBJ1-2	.	CASSLYTAGDYGYTF	TGTGCCAGCAGCTTATATACGGCAGGGGACTATGGCTACACCTTC
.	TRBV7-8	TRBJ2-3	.	CASSLEGQTSTDTQYF	TGTGCCAGCAGCTTAGAAGGCCAGACCAGCACAGATACGCAGTATTTT
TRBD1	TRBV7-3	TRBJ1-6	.	CASSKTGGRNSPLHF	TGTGCCAGCAGCAAGACAGGGGGCAGGAATTCACCCCTCCACTTT